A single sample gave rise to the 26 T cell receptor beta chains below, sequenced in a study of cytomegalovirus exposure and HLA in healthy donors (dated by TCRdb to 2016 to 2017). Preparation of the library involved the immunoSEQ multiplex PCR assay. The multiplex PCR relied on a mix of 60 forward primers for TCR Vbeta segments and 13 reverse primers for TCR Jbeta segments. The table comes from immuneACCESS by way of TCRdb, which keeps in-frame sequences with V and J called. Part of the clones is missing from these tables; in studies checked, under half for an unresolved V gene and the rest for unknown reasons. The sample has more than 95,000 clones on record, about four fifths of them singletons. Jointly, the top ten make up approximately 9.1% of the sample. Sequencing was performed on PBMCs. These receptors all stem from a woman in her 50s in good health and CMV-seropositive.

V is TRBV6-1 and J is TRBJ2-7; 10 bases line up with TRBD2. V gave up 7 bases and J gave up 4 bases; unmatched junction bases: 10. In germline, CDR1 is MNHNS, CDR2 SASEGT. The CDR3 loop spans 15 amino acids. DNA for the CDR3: TGTGCCAGCAACTTTCTTAGCGGGAGGCTTTACGAGCAGTACTTC. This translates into CASNFLSGRLYEQYF.

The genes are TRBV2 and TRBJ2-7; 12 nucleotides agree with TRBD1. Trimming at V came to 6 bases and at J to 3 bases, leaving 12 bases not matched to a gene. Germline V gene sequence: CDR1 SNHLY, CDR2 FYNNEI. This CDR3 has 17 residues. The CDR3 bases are TGTGCCAGCAGGTACCCGGGACAGGGGGCGCAAAACTACGAGCAGTACTTC. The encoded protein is CASRYPGQGAQNYEQYF. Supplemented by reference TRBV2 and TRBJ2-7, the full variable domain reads EPEVTQTPSHQVTQMGQEVILRCVPISNHLYFYWYRQILGQKVEFLVSFYNNEISEKSEIFDDQFSVERPDGSNFTLKIRSTKLEDSAMYFCASRYPGQGAQNYEQYFGPGTRLTVT.

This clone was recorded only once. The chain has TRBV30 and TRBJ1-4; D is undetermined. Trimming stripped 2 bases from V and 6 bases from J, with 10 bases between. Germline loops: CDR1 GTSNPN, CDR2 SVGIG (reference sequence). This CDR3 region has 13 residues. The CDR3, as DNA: TGTGCCTGGAGTCTACCCCACGATGAAAAACTGTTTTTT. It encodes CAWSLPHDEKLFF.

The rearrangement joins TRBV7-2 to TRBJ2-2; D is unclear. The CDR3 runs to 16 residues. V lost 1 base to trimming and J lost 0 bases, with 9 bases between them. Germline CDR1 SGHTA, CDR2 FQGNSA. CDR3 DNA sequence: TGTGCCAGCAGCTTAGGCCCCCTATCGAACACCGGGGAGCTGTTTTTT. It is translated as CASSLGPLSNTGELFF. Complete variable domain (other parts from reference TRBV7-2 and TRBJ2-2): GAGVSQSPSNKVTEKGKDVELRCDPISGHTALYWYRQSLGQGLEFLIYFQGNSAPDKSGLPSDRFSAERTGGSVSTLTIQRTQQEDSAVYLCASSLGPLSNTGELFFGEGSRLTVL.

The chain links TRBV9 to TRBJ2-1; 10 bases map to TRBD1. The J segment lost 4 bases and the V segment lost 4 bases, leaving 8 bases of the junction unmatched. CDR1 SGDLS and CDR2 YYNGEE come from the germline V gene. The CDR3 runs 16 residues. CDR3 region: CASSPTGTGAYNEQFF. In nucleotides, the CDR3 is TGTGCCAGCAGCCCGACAGGGACAGGGGCTTACAATGAGCAGTTCTTC.

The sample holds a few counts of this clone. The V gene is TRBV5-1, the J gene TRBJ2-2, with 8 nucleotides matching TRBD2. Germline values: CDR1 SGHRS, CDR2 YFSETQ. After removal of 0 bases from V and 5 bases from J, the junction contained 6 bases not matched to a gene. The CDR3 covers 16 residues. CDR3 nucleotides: TGCGCCAGCAGCTTGGTAGCGGGGCCGAGTACCGGGGAGCTGTTTTTT. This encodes CASSLVAGPSTGELFF.

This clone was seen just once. CDR3 DNA: TGTGCCAGCAGTCAAAGGACAGGGCTCACAGATACGCAGTATTTT. Its translation: CASSQRTGLTDTQYF. The chain carries TRBV11-2 and TRBJ2-3; 8 positions agree with TRBD1. The V gene's germline CDR1 is SGHAT and CDR2 FQNNGV. Unmatched junction bases numbered 7, after V lost 6 bases and J lost 2 bases. The CDR3 loop spans 15 amino acids.

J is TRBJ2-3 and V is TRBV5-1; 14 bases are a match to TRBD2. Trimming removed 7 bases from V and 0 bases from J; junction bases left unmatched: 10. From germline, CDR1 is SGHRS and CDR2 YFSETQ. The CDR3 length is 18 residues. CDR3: CASRYRLAGGRSTDTQYF. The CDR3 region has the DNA TGCGCCAGCCGCTACAGACTAGCGGGGGGGCGAAGCACAGATACGCAGTATTTT.

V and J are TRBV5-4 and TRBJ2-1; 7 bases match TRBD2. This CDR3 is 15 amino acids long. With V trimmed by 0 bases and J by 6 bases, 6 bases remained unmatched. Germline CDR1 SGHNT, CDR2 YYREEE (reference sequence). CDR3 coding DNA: TGTGCCAGCAGCTTGGCGGGGGGAACGCGCAATGAGCAGTTCTTC. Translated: CASSLAGGTRNEQFF.

Here the CDR3 reads CASSFQDRYTEAFF. CDR3 nucleotide sequence: TGTGCCAGCAGTTTTCAGGACAGGTACACTGAAGCTTTCTTT. The rearrangement joins TRBV6-5 to TRBJ1-1, with 7 bases fitting TRBD1. After removal of 4 bases from V and 3 bases from J, the junction contained 5 bases not matched to a gene. CDR1 MNHEY and CDR2 SVGAGI come from the germline V gene. The CDR3 is made up of 14 amino acids.

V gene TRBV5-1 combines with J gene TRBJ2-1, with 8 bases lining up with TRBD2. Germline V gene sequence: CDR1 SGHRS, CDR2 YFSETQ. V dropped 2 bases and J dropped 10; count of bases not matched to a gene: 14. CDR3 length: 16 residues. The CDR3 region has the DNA TGCGCCAGCAGCTTCCAAAGCGGGAGACAAATCAGGGAGCAGTTCTTC. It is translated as CASSFQSGRQIREQFF.

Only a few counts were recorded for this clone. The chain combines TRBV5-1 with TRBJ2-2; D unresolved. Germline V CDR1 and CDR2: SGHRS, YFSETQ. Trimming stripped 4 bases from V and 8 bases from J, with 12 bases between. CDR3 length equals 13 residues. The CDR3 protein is CASSPRPLGELFF. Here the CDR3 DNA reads TGCGCCAGCAGCCCCAGGCCCCTGGGGGAGCTGTTTTTT.

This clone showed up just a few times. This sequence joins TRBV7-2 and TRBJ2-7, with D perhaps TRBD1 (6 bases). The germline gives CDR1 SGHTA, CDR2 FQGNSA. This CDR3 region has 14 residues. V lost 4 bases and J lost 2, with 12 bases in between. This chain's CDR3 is CASSSPRGTYEQYF. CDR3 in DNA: TGTGCCAGCAGCTCTCCTAGGGGGACCTACGAGCAGTACTTC. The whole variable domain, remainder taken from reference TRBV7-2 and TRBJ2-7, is GAGVSQSPSNKVTEKGKDVELRCDPISGHTALYWYRQSLGQGLEFLIYFQGNSAPDKSGLPSDRFSAERTGGSVSTLTIQRTQQEDSAVYLCASSSPRGTYEQYFGPGTRLTVT.

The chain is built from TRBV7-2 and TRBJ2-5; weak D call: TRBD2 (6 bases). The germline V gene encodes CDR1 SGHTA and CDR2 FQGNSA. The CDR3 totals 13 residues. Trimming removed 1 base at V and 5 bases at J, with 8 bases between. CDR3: CASSLVRGETQYF. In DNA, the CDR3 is TGTGCCAGCAGCTTAGTCCGGGGGGAGACCCAGTACTTC.

The CDR3 DNA is TGTGCCAGCAGTTTATCCCGGAGCTATGGCTACACCTTC. Translating gives CASSLSRSYGYTF. The chain carries TRBV27 and TRBJ1-2; D uncertain. CDR3 length: 13 residues. V lost 0 bases and J lost 4, with 6 bases in between. Germline lookup yields CDR1 MNHEY and CDR2 SMNVEV (reference sequence).

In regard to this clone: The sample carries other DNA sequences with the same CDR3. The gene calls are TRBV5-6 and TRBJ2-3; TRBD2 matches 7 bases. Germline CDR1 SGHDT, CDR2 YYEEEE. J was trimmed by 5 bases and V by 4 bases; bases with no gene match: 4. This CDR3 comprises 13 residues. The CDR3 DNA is TGTGCCAGCAGCCTCTGGGGGGGAGATACGCAGTATTTT. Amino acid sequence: CASSLWGGDTQYF.

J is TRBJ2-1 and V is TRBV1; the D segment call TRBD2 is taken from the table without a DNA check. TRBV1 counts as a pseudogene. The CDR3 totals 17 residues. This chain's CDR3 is CTSSHRIMWRLRNEQFF. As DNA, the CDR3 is TGCACCAGCAGCCACCGGATTATGTGGCGGCTACGCAATGAGCAGTTCTTC.

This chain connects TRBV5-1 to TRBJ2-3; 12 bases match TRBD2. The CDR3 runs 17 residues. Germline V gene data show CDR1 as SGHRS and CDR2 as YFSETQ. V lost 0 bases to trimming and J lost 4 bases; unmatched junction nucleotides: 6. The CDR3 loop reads CASSLETSGSIADTQYF. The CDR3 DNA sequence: TGCGCCAGCAGCTTGGAGACTAGCGGGAGCATAGCAGATACGCAGTATTTT.

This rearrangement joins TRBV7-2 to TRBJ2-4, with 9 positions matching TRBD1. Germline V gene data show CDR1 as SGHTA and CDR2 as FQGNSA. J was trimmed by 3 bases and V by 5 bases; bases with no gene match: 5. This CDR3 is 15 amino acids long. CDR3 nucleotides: TGTGCCAGCAGCCCCGGGGACAGGGACAAAAACATTCAGTACTTC. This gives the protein CASSPGDRDKNIQYF. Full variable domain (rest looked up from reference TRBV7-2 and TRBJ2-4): GAGVSQSPSNKVTEKGKDVELRCDPISGHTALYWYRQSLGQGLEFLIYFQGNSAPDKSGLPSDRFSAERTGGSVSTLTIQRTQQEDSAVYLCASSPGDRDKNIQYFGAGTRLSVL.

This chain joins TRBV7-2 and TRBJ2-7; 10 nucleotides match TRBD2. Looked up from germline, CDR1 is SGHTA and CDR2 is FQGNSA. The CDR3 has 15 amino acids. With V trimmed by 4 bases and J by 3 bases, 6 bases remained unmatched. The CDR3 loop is CASSSGTSALYEQYF. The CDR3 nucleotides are TGTGCCAGCAGCTCGGGGACTAGCGCTCTCTACGAGCAGTACTTC.

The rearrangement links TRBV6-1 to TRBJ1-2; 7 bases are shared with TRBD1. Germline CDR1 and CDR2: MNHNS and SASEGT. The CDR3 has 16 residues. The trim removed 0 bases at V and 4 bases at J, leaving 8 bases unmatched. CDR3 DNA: TGTGCCAGCAGTGAAGCGCTGGGTTACAGGGGCTATGGCTACACCTTC. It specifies CASSEALGYRGYGYTF.

In DNA form, the CDR3 reads TGCGCCAGCAGCTTGGCCGAGAGGCATGAGCAGTTCTTC. This gives the protein CASSLAERHEQFF. The V and J genes are TRBV5-1 and TRBJ2-1; unclear D gene. V was pared by 0 bases and J by 8 bases, with 9 bases between. The length of the CDR3 is 13 residues. Germline V gene data show CDR1 as SGHRS and CDR2 as YFSETQ.

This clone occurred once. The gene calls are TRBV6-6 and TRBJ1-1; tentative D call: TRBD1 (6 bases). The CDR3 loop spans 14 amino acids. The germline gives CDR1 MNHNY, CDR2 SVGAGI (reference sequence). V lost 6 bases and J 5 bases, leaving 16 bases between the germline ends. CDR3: CASSLTGMVTEAFF. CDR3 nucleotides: TGTGCCAGCAGCTTAACAGGGATGGTAACTGAAGCTTTCTTT.

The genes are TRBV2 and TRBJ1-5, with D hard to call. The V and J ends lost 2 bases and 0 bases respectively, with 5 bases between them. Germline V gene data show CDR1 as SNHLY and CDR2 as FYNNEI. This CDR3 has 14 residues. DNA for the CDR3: TGTGCCAGCAGTGAAACTACTAGCAATCAGCCCCAGCATTTT. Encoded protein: CASSETTSNQPQHF.

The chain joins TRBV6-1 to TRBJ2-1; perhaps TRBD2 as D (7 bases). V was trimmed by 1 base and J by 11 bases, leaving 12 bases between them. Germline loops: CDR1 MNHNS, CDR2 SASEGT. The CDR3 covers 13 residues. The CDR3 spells CASSEVGGRQQFF. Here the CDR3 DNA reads TGTGCCAGCAGTGAAGTCGGGGGGCGCCAGCAGTTCTTC.

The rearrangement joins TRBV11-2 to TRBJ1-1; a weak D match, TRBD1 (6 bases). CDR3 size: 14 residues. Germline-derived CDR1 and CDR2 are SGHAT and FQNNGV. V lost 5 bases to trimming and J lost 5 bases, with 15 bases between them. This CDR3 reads CASSHTRGLTEAFF. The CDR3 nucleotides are TGTGCCAGCAGCCATACGCGGGGGCTGACTGAAGCTTTCTTT.